Sequencing of this TCR beta chain was carried out in a study of T-cell memory formation after mild COVID-19. Study-wide results and limits: The study found contracting CD4+ clones mainly in CM and EM and contracting CD8+ clones in EMRA.

This clonotype was found a few times. No antigen is known for it. V gave up 5 bases and J gave up 3 bases; unmatched junction bases: 16. Germline V gene data show CDR1 as SGHTA and CDR2 as FQGNSA. This CDR3 has 19 residues. TCRdb re-analysed the 5' RACE reads in MiXCR, keeping a single row per CDR3 protein. The data hold more than 150,000 distinct CDR3 sequences, with about 18% observed a single time. The sequence was collected from a man aged 18 to 29 who had mild COVID-19 (a few samples of this study predate the infection). Cell type and time point are not known. This chain links TRBV7-2 with TRBJ2-4, with TRBD2 matching 10 bases. The sequencing input was PBMCs or a T cell subset sorted from them (not recorded which). CDR3 nucleotides: TGTGCCAGCAGCCGCCGGGAGCGGGGGGGCCGACGGGACAAAAACATTCAGTACTTC. Amino acids: CASSRRERGGRRDKNIQYF.